Described below is a single T cell receptor beta chain sequence and its context. The sample originates from a study of T cell changes during pregnancy in multiple sclerosis. Profiled with immunoSEQ multiplex PCR; TCRdb holds only in-frame clones, not every one. The sample records more than 55,000 clones, 75% to 95% being singletons. V was clipped by 2 bases and J by 1 base; unmatched bases: 3. The CDR3 covers 15 residues. Germline V gives CDR1 MNHNS, CDR2 SASEGT. The sequence derives from a female donor in good health, enrolled as a control in a pregnancy study. This sequence joins TRBV6-1 and TRBJ2-7, with TRBD2 matching 9 bases. Sample: peripheral blood, taken after pregnancy. The CDR3, as DNA: TGTGCCAGCAGTGAAAGGCTAGCGGGGTCCTACGAGCAGTACTTC. As protein: CASSERLAGSYEQYF.